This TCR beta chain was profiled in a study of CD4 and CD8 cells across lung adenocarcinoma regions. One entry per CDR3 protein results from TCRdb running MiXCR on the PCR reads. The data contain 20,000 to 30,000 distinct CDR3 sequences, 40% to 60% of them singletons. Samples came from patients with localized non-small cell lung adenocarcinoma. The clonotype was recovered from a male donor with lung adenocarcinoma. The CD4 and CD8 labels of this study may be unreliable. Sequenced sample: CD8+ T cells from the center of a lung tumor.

The CDR3 region has the DNA TGTGCCAGCAGCTTTGGGGGAAACACCATATATTTT. This codes for CASSFGGNTIYF. The gene calls are TRBV7-2 and TRBJ1-3; D is uncertain. The germline V gene encodes CDR1 SGHTA and CDR2 FQGNSA. The CDR3 is 12 residues long. Trimming removed 3 bases from V and 4 bases from J, with 4 bases in between.